These T cell receptor beta chains were read from a single sample in a study of CD8 T cells in ankylosing spondylitis. Each CDR3 protein gets one entry after TCRdb re-called the 5' RACE reads with MiXCR. The table shows 750,000 to 850,000 distinct CDR3 sequences, with over 9.5% occurring only once. Sequencing was carried out using blood, either unsorted or a sorted T cell fraction (not recorded which). The origin of the receptors is a male donor with ankylosing spondylitis. The conserved cysteine and the conserved F or W are not part of the CDR3 here. Not every row has a clone size; where given, it reads once, few, many or a size class.

j_call: TRBJ2-3; v_call: TRBV7-8; clone_size: few; cdr3_aa: ASSLQESTDTQY
j_call: TRBJ2-1; v_call: TRBV4-2; clone_size: few; cdr3_aa: ASSLIAGIYYNEQF
j_call: TRBJ1-2; v_call: TRBV12-3/TRBV12-4; clone_size: few; cdr3_aa: ASSLSGIYYGYT
j_call: TRBJ1-2; v_call: TRBV6-1; clone_size: -; cdr3_aa: ASSEWGREGYT
j_call: TRBJ2-7; v_call: TRBV20-1; clone_size: -; cdr3_aa: SAGDRFSFEQY
j_call: TRBJ2-7; v_call: TRBV6-1; clone_size: -; cdr3_aa: ASTAARGAYEQY
j_call: TRBJ1-3; v_call: TRBV10-1; clone_size: -; cdr3_aa: ASSEVCVWISGNTIY
j_call: TRBJ2-7; v_call: TRBV20-1; clone_size: -; cdr3_aa: SAQESTSYEQY
j_call: TRBJ1-2; v_call: TRBV6-5; clone_size: -; cdr3_aa: ASTRGGIGYT
j_call: TRBJ2-5; v_call: TRBV25-1; clone_size: few; cdr3_aa: ASSDISGGSVRLQETQY
j_call: TRBJ1-1; v_call: TRBV29-1; clone_size: many; cdr3_aa: SVENRGPSPEAF
j_call: TRBJ2-1; v_call: TRBV7-2; clone_size: few; cdr3_aa: ASSLGPSGTLAEQF
j_call: TRBJ1-1; v_call: TRBV6-5; clone_size: many; cdr3_aa: ASSSPTGTEAF
j_call: TRBJ1-1; v_call: TRBV6-1; clone_size: -; cdr3_aa: ASSVAHLNTEAF
j_call: TRBJ1-6; v_call: TRBV12-3/TRBV12-4; clone_size: -; cdr3_aa: ASTLGRWSGTANSPLH
j_call: TRBJ2-1; v_call: TRBV5-1; clone_size: -; cdr3_aa: ASTGDGGYNEQF
j_call: TRBJ2-7; v_call: TRBV20-1; clone_size: -; cdr3_aa: SARGTWAGQY
j_call: TRBJ2-2; v_call: TRBV30; clone_size: -; cdr3_aa: AWKDRDVYTGELF
j_call: TRBJ2-1; v_call: TRBV20-1; clone_size: -; cdr3_aa: SAREGGSPSYNEQF
j_call: TRBJ2-1; v_call: TRBV6-5; clone_size: few; cdr3_aa: ASSYSSRGGSLNEQF
j_call: TRBJ1-5; v_call: TRBV7-2; clone_size: many; cdr3_aa: ASSSGGASNQPQH
j_call: TRBJ1-6; v_call: TRBV5-1; clone_size: few; cdr3_aa: ASSLTGRGPLH
j_call: TRBJ2-5; v_call: TRBV11-2; clone_size: -; cdr3_aa: ASSFRLAGAETQY
j_call: TRBJ1-1; v_call: TRBV5-1; clone_size: many; cdr3_aa: ASQDSPGTEAF
j_call: TRBJ2-7; v_call: TRBV28; clone_size: -; cdr3_aa: ASSLDTVIREQY
j_call: TRBJ2-1; v_call: TRBV5-1; clone_size: many; cdr3_aa: ASSFSSGGYNEQF
j_call: TRBJ2-1; v_call: TRBV20-1; clone_size: many; cdr3_aa: SAQSRGRTQF
j_call: TRBJ2-3; v_call: TRBV6-6; clone_size: -; cdr3_aa: ASTNGPVTTQY
j_call: TRBJ2-5; v_call: TRBV10-3; clone_size: many; cdr3_aa: AISGQGGEETQY
j_call: TRBJ2-1; v_call: TRBV7-2; clone_size: few; cdr3_aa: ASSASGPPYNEQF
j_call: TRBJ2-1; v_call: TRBV12-3/TRBV12-4; clone_size: many; cdr3_aa: ASMMGLAGVHEQF
j_call: TRBJ2-3; v_call: TRBV12-3/TRBV12-4; clone_size: -; cdr3_aa: ASSSRDRFTDTQY
j_call: TRBJ2-7; v_call: TRBV7-2; clone_size: -; cdr3_aa: ASSLASYGDSRPYEQY
j_call: TRBJ2-3; v_call: TRBV5-1; clone_size: few; cdr3_aa: ASSWPTDPGGTDTQY
j_call: TRBJ2-2; v_call: TRBV20-1; clone_size: few; cdr3_aa: SASRLAESGELF
j_call: TRBJ1-3; v_call: TRBV12-2; clone_size: -; cdr3_aa: ASRPGTPR
j_call: TRBJ2-7; v_call: TRBV10-3; clone_size: -; cdr3_aa: AISESTYYEQY
j_call: TRBJ2-5; v_call: TRBV20-1; clone_size: few; cdr3_aa: SARALDPTLETQY
j_call: TRBJ2-7; v_call: TRBV4-3; clone_size: -; cdr3_aa: ASSQVIDGGPLYEQY
j_call: TRBJ1-6; v_call: TRBV12-3/TRBV12-4; clone_size: -; cdr3_aa: ASSPAQGINSPLH
j_call: TRBJ1-2; v_call: TRBV6-1; clone_size: -; cdr3_aa: ASSQQRIYGYT
j_call: TRBJ2-5; v_call: TRBV5-1; clone_size: -; cdr3_aa: ASSLTTSGGIETQY
j_call: TRBJ1-2; v_call: TRBV7-2; clone_size: -; cdr3_aa: ASSPWTGGPAT
j_call: TRBJ2-7; v_call: TRBV7-7; clone_size: few; cdr3_aa: ASSLEVFGREQY
j_call: TRBJ2-1; v_call: TRBV29-1; clone_size: few; cdr3_aa: SGGTASSYNEQF
j_call: TRBJ1-4; v_call: TRBV29-1; clone_size: many; cdr3_aa: SVRRTATTNEKLF
j_call: TRBJ2-1; v_call: TRBV29-1; clone_size: many; cdr3_aa: SGKPGQAAAIQF
j_call: TRBJ1-1; v_call: TRBV5-1; clone_size: -; cdr3_aa: ASSKPEQGNTEAF
j_call: TRBJ1-3; v_call: TRBV29-1; clone_size: few; cdr3_aa: SAQLSSGNTIY
j_call: TRBJ1-4; v_call: TRBV30; clone_size: -; cdr3_aa: AWSVGAEEKLF
j_call: TRBJ1-4; v_call: TRBV7-2; clone_size: -; cdr3_aa: ASRPPEAGGEKLF
j_call: TRBJ2-7; v_call: TRBV11-3; clone_size: -; cdr3_aa: ASSLAVGSHEQY